The rows below give T cell receptor beta chains drawn from one sample of a study of T cell changes during pregnancy in multiple sclerosis. Sequencing used immunoSEQ multiplex PCR; TCRdb keeps in-frame clones, though not all of them. The profile shows tens of thousands of clones, just over 90% of them singletons. Sequences were derived from peripheral blood, sampled in the third trimester of pregnancy. The receptors come from a female donor with multiple sclerosis, enrolled in a pregnancy study. Both conserved end residues are part of each CDR3. The D gene is left open where the match is weak. Size tells how often a clone was seen (once, few, many) or the class of an expanded clone, and some rows leave it out.

j_call v_call clone_size d_call cdr3_aa cdr3_nt
TRBJ1-1 TRBV10-1 NA TRBD1 CASSVSGTGGTEAFF TGCGCCAGCAGTGTCTCCGGGACAGGGGGCACTGAAGCTTTCTTT
TRBJ2-7 TRBV4-3 NA TRBD2 CASSQDDARREGHYEQYF TGCGCCAGCAGCCAAGATGATGCACGGCGGGAGGGCCACTACGAGCAGTACTTC
TRBJ2-1 TRBV29-1 NA NA CSVEVRIPYNEQFF TGCAGCGTTGAAGTCAGGATCCCCTACAATGAGCAGTTCTTC
TRBJ2-5 TRBV4-3 NA NA CASSPGGSVETQYF TGCGCCAGCAGCCCCGGAGGGTCCGTAGAGACCCAGTACTTC
TRBJ2-1 TRBV10-3 NA TRBD2 CAITGGLVNNEQFF TGTGCCATCACGGGGGGGCTAGTGAACAATGAGCAGTTCTTC
TRBJ1-5 TRBV2 NA NA CASREGRLNQPQHF TGTGCCAGCAGGGAGGGACGGCTTAATCAGCCCCAGCATTTT
TRBJ1-1 TRBV5-6 NA NA CASSLYRLNTEAFF TGTGCCAGCAGCTTATATAGATTGAACACTGAAGCTTTCTTT
TRBJ2-5 TRBV28 NA TRBD1 CASSEVGQGVRQETQYF TGTGCCAGCTCAGAAGTGGGACAGGGGGTACGCCAAGAGACCCAGTACTTC
TRBJ2-7 TRBV6-5 NA NA CASRLNYEQYF TGTGCCAGCAGGCTAAACTACGAGCAGTACTTC
TRBJ2-5 TRBV2 once TRBD2 CASSEARGGIGETQYF TGTGCCAGCAGTGAAGCGCGGGGAGGGATCGGGGAGACCCAGTACTTC
TRBJ2-7 TRBV5-1 NA TRBD1 CASSAATDRGQYF TGCGCCAGCAGCGCAGCGACGGACAGGGGTCAGTACTTC
TRBJ1-5 TRBV5-6 NA NA CASSFTGGLSNQPQHF TGTGCCAGCAGCTTTACAGGCGGTCTATCCAATCAGCCCCAGCATTTT
TRBJ2-3 TRBV10-3 NA TRBD1 CAISEPGQESTDTQYF TGTGCCATCAGTGAGCCGGGACAGGAAAGCACAGATACGCAGTATTTT
TRBJ2-7 TRBV27 medium-sized NA CASSSVRYPRREQYF TGTGCCAGCAGCAGCGTCCGCTACCCTCGGAGGGAGCAGTACTTC
TRBJ2-1 TRBV5-8 NA NA CASSPGNGNLNNEQFF TGTGCCAGCAGCCCGGGGAACGGAAATCTTAACAATGAGCAGTTCTTC
TRBJ2-1 TRBV4-1 NA TRBD2 CASQPTSGVNEQFF TGCGCCAGCCAGCCGACTAGCGGGGTCAATGAGCAGTTCTTC
TRBJ1-1 TRBV18 NA TRBD1 CASSPSTGGNTEAFF TGTGCCAGCTCACCTTCGACAGGGGGAAACACTGAAGCTTTCTTT
TRBJ1-5 TRBV30 NA TRBD1 CAWKGQGVQPQHF TGTGCCTGGAAGGGACAGGGGGTTCAGCCCCAGCATTTT
TRBJ2-7 TRBV6-1 NA NA CASSELHGPTAREYGEQYF TGTGCCAGCAGTGAACTCCACGGTCCAACGGCACGCGAATACGGGGAGCAGTACTTC
TRBJ2-7 TRBV6-5 NA NA CASRGDWGSYEQYF TGTGCCAGCAGAGGGGACTGGGGGTCCTACGAGCAGTACTTC
TRBJ2-7 TRBV21-1 NA NA CASSKAQQAPYEQYF TGTGCCAGCAGCAAAGCGCAACAGGCCCCCTACGAGCAGTACTTC
TRBJ2-5 TRBV9 NA TRBD1 CASSDGTGGRETQYF TGTGCCAGCAGCGACGGGACAGGGGGCCGGGAGACCCAGTACTTC
TRBJ1-1 TRBV10-3 NA TRBD1 CAIKDRVNTEAFF TGTGCCATCAAGGACAGGGTTAACACTGAAGCTTTCTTT
TRBJ2-1 TRBV6-1 NA NA CASTETSSVF TGTGCCAGCACAGAAACTAGCAGCGTCTTC